Presented here are 2 T cell receptor beta chains from one specimen sequenced in a study of shared clonotypes between healthy human individuals. The method was immunoSEQ multiplex PCR; TCRdb's version includes in-frame clones alone and lacks a portion of them. The sample contains approximately 2.4 million clones, approximately 96% of which appear only once. The sample taken for sequencing was naive CD4+ T cells sorted from blood. The subset was: CD45RA+ positively selected. All receptors come from a man aged 18 to 29 in good health.

The chain joins TRBV30 to TRBJ1-1; no firm D call. The CDR3 runs 14 residues. Germline V gene data show CDR1 as GTSNPN and CDR2 as SVGIG (reference sequence). V was shortened by 3 bases and J by 8 bases, with 19 bases between the two germline ends. The CDR3: CAWRPGGSSIEAFF. In DNA, the CDR3 is TGTGCCTGGAGGCCCGGCGGATCATCCATAGAAGCTTTCTTT. The whole variable domain, remainder taken from reference TRBV30 and TRBJ1-1, is SQTIHQWPATLVQPVGSPLSLECTVEGTSNPNLYWYRQAAGRGLQLLFYSVGIGQISSEVPQNLSASRPQDRQFILSSKKLLLSDSGFYLCAWRPGGSSIEAFFGQGTRLTVV.

A word on this clone: Other DNA sequences in this sample translate to the same CDR3. Here the CDR3 DNA reads TGTGCCAGCAGCTTGGCGGGCGGTAATGAAAAACTGTTTTTT. Encoded protein: CASSLAGGNEKLFF. V usage is TRBV5-4 and J usage is TRBJ1-4, with no clear D. This CDR3 comprises 14 residues. CDR1 is SGHNT and CDR2 is YYREEE in the germline V gene (reference sequence). V lost 0 bases, J lost 4 bases, and 7 bases lay in between.